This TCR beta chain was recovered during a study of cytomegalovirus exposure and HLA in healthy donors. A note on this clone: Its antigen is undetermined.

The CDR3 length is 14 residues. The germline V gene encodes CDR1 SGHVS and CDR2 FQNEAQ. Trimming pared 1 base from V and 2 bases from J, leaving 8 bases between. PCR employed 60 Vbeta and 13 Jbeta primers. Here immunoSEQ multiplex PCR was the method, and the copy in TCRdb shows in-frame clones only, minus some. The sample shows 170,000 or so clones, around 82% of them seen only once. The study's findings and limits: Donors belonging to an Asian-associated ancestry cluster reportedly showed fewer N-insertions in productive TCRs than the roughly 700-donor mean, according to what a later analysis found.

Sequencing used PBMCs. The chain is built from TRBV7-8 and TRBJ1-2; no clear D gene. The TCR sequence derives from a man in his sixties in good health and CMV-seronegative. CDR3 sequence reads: CASSLGLRNYGYTF. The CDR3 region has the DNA TGTGCCAGCAGCTTAGGGCTCAGAAACTATGGCTACACCTTC.